This T cell receptor beta chain was identified in a study of T-cell reconstitution after alpha-beta-depleted transplantation in children. A TCRbeta library incorporating unique molecular identifiers was prepared. MiXCR, applied by TCRdb to the PCR reads, yields one record per CDR3 protein. This sample has roughly 500,000 distinct CDR3 sequences, with about 12% found just once. The CDR3 totals 14 residues. This sequence originates from a human donor who donated a stem cell graft to a child with combined immunodeficiency. The sequences come from PBMCs from the stem cell graft donor, collected from the stem cell graft. This chain connects TRBV21-1 to TRBJ1-5. TRBV21-1 is listed as a pseudogene. This CDR3 is CASSKVEGFQPQHF. The CDR3 DNA is TGTGCCAGCAGCAAAGTTGAGGGCTTTCAGCCCCAGCATTTT.